This T cell receptor beta chain came from a study of Graves' ophthalmopathy and Graves' hyperthyroidism. Study conclusions and caveats: Blood also contained most of the expanded thyroid clonotypes above 0.001 frequency.

Exclusion applied to patients with other autoimmune diseases, uncontrolled infections, pregnancy or lactation. It was on clinical symptoms, serum thyroxine, TRAb, thyroid ultrasound and orbital computed tomography that diagnosis relied. PBMCs originated in roughly 11 ml of fresh peripheral blood. RNA transcripts served as template for amplifying TCR beta CDR3 sequences. In the first round, RT-PCR was carried out with HTBI primers, and a multiplex PCR formed the second round. TCRdb analysed the multiplex PCR reads with MiXCR anew, one entry per CDR3 protein. The data show hundreds of thousands of distinct CDR3 sequences, around 20% seen once. This clonotype was counted ten times or more. Its specificity is not known. This clonotype was sampled from a woman between 18 and 29 years old with stable Graves' hyperthyroidism. Specimen: peripheral blood.

The CDR3, as DNA: TGTGCCAGCAGTTTGGATTGGAGGGTGAACACTGAAGCTTTCTTT. Residues: CASSLDWRVNTEAFF. The chain couples TRBV27 to TRBJ1-1; unclear D gene. V dropped 3 bases and J dropped 0 bases, with 11 bases sitting between them. This CDR3 has 15 amino acids. Looked up from germline, CDR1 is MNHEY and CDR2 is SMNVEV (reference sequence).